These 25 T cell receptor beta chains originate from one sample sequenced in a study of blood T cell repertoires in COVID-19. Clones were sequenced by immunoSEQ multiplex PCR, and TCRdb holds only the in-frame ones, with some missing. The sample has roughly 250,000 clones, approximately 86% seen once. Sequences were obtained from peripheral blood. The receptors here all came from a human donor with COVID-19, enrolled during active disease. The donor label of this sample is uncertain.

This rearrangement joins TRBV5-1 to TRBJ2-1, with 14 nucleotides matching TRBD2. Germline V CDR1 and CDR2: SGHRS, YFSETQ. This CDR3 contains 17 residues. Trimming removed 4 bases from V and 4 bases from J; junction bases left unmatched: 7. The CDR3 here is CASSPGLAGGMYNEQFF. The CDR3 DNA reads as TGCGCCAGCAGCCCAGGACTAGCGGGAGGAATGTACAATGAGCAGTTCTTC.

This clone was seen more than once but under ten times. The chain employs TRBV28 and TRBJ1-2; D possibly corresponds to TRBD1 (5 bases). Germline lookup yields CDR1 MDHEN and CDR2 SYDVKM. This CDR3 spans 14 amino acids. V gave up 5 bases and J gave up 6 bases, with 16 bases separating them. The DNA of the CDR3 is TGTGCCAGCAGTCCCCCCGGGGGTGCCCATGGCTACACCTTC. Translation: CASSPPGGAHGYTF.

The V and J genes are TRBV11-2 and TRBJ1-2; D is unresolved. Trimming cost V 3 bases and J 10 bases, with 18 bases left between them. CDR3 length: 14 amino acids. The germline V gene encodes CDR1 SGHAT and CDR2 FQNNGV. CDR3 bases: TGTGCCAGCAGCTTCTCCAGTTCATCCCATGACTACACCTTC. It codes for CASSFSSSSHDYTF. The whole variable domain, filled in from reference TRBV11-2 and TRBJ1-2, reads EAGVAQSPRYKIIEKRQSVAFWCNPISGHATLYWYQQILGQGPKLLIQFQNNGVVDDSQLPKDRFSAERLKGVDSTLKIQPAKLEDSAVYLCASSFSSSSHDYTFGSGTRLTVV.

This clone came up a few times. This chain uses TRBV7-2 with TRBJ2-1; 8 bases are shared with TRBD2. V dropped 5 bases and J dropped 12; count of bases not matched to a gene: 18. CDR3 size: 16 residues. Germline V CDR1 and CDR2: SGHTA, FQGNSA. The CDR3 loop reads CASSPAWTSTLGGQFF. The CDR3 DNA reads TGTGCCAGCAGCCCCGCGTGGACTAGCACCCTGGGAGGGCAGTTCTTC. Variable domain in full (rest from reference TRBV7-2 and TRBJ2-1): GAGVSQSPSNKVTEKGKDVELRCDPISGHTALYWYRQSLGQGLEFLIYFQGNSAPDKSGLPSDRFSAERTGGSVSTLTIQRTQQEDSAVYLCASSPAWTSTLGGQFFGPGTRLTVL.

V usage is TRBV29-1 and J usage is TRBJ1-5; TRBD1 might be the D (6 bases). Germline CDR1 reads SQVTM; CDR2 reads ANQGSEA. There are 15 residues in the CDR3. V dropped 6 bases and J dropped 2 bases, with 17 bases sitting between them. The CDR3 coding sequence is TGCAGCGTAGTCCTACAGGGAGGGGGCAATCAGCCCCAGCATTTT. This sequence encodes CSVVLQGGGNQPQHF.

This clone appeared a few times. The chain joins TRBV19 to TRBJ1-4; no definite D call. Germline CDR1 is LNHDA and CDR2 is SQIVND (reference sequence). CDR3 length: 17 residues. The V end was cut by 3 bases, the J end by 0 bases, with 14 bases between. As DNA, the CDR3 is TGTGCCAGTAGTATGGTGCGACTAACAGCAACTAATGAAAAACTGTTTTTT. This translates into CASSMVRLTATNEKLFF.

The V gene is TRBV11-2, the J gene TRBJ1-1; 7 bases are shared with TRBD1. V lost 2 bases to trimming and J lost 10 bases; unmatched junction nucleotides: 4. Germline V gives CDR1 SGHAT, CDR2 FQNNGV. CDR3 length equals 12 residues. DNA of the CDR3: TGTGCCAGCAGCTTAACAGGGGAAGGAGCTTTCTTT. Translating it yields CASSLTGEGAFF.

The chain joins TRBV7-3 to TRBJ1-3, with D unresolved. V lost 3 bases to trimming and J lost 6 bases, with 12 bases between them. Germline V gene data show CDR1 as SGHTA and CDR2 as FQGTGA. CDR3 length equals 14 residues. The CDR3 bases are TGTGCCAGCAGCTTGGACGGGGAAGAAAACACCATATATTTT. Protein product: CASSLDGEENTIYF.

CDR3 amino acids: CASRYSGANVLTF. DNA of the CDR3: TGTGCCAGCAGGTACTCTGGGGCCAACGTCCTGACTTTC. The chain couples TRBV28 to TRBJ2-6; D is unresolved. This CDR3 is 13 amino acids long. CDR1 is MDHEN, CDR2 SYDVKM, per germline. V was cut by 6 bases and J by 0 bases, with 3 bases left in between.

As to this clone: Other nucleotide sequences in the sample specify the same CDR3. The chain is built from TRBV3-1 (or the pseudogene TRBV3-2) and TRBJ1-1, with D possibly TRBD1 on 5 matching bases. This CDR3 has 15 residues. The germline V gene has CDR1 LGHDT and CDR2 YNNKEL (reference sequence). Deletions cut 1 base from V and 5 bases from J, with 14 bases between. The CDR3 DNA reads TGTGCCAGCAGCCAAGTATCCAGGGAAGGTACTGAAGCTTTCTTT. This codes for CASSQVSREGTEAFF.

The CDR3 is CASSQDFTQAYNSPLHF. For the CDR3, the DNA is TGCGCCAGCAGCCAAGATTTTACACAAGCCTATAATTCACCCCTCCACTTT. The chain links TRBV4-3 to TRBJ1-6; D remains unclear. The CDR3 length is 17 residues. Looked up from germline, CDR1 is LGHNA and CDR2 is YSLEER. The V end was cut by 0 bases, the J end by 2 bases, with 11 bases between.

V gene TRBV5-6 combines with J gene TRBJ2-2; 10 bases are shared with TRBD1. J was trimmed by 4 bases and V by 5 bases; bases with no gene match: 5. The CDR3 sequence is 15 residues long. Germline V gene lookup returns CDR1 SGHDT and CDR2 YYEEEE. The CDR3 DNA reads as TGTGCCAGCAGTTCCGGGACAGGGGTCACCGGGGAGCTGTTTTTT. Residues: CASSSGTGVTGELFF.

V gene TRBV3-1 (or the pseudogene TRBV3-2) combines with J gene TRBJ2-5; 7 positions match TRBD2. The germline CDR1 and CDR2 sequences are LGHDT and YNNKEL (reference sequence). After removal of 2 bases from V and 5 bases from J, the junction contained 2 bases not matched to a gene. This CDR3 is 13 amino acids long. CDR3 protein: CASSQILAETQYF. CDR3 nucleotides: TGTGCCAGCAGCCAAATACTAGCGGAGACCCAGTACTTC.

The gene calls are TRBV12-3 or TRBV12-4 and TRBJ2-1; tentatively, D is TRBD2 (6 bases). Trimming shortened V by 8 bases and J by 4 bases, and 6 bases separated the two germline ends. The CDR3 contains 11 residues. CDR3 amino acids: CASGTYNEQFF. CDR3 nucleotide sequence: TGTGCCAGCGGGACTTACAATGAGCAGTTCTTC.

This clone has a handful of counts. The chain uses TRBV9 and TRBJ2-7; D gene unclear. CDR1 is SGDLS, CDR2 YYNGEE, per germline. This CDR3 comprises 14 residues. V lost 3 bases and J lost 3, with 13 bases in between. CDR3 nucleotide sequence: TGTGCCAGCAGCGGGGTGCAGGATCACTACGAGCAGTACTTC. This sequence encodes CASSGVQDHYEQYF.

The J gene is TRBJ2-1, the V gene TRBV2; weak D call: TRBD2 (6 bases). This CDR3 has 14 residues. Between the trimmed V and J ends, which lost 6 bases and 5 bases, there was a span of 14 bases. CDR1 and CDR2 from the germline V gene are SNHLY and FYNNEI. Written as DNA, the CDR3 is TGTGCCAGCAGGTCGCGGGAAAATAACAATGAGCAGTTCTTC. As protein: CASRSRENNNEQFF.

The rearrangement joins TRBV6-6 to TRBJ2-5; the match to TRBD1 covers 8 bases. The V and J ends lost 10 bases and 7 bases, in that order; junction bases with no gene match: 8. The germline V gene has CDR1 MNHNY and CDR2 SVGAGI (reference sequence). The CDR3 totals 12 residues. The CDR3 loop reads CAIGQGGGTQYF. Here the CDR3 DNA reads TGTGCCATCGGACAGGGAGGAGGGACCCAGTACTTC.

This chain connects TRBV2 to TRBJ1-1, with D perhaps matching TRBD1 (5 bases). The CDR3 length is 15 residues. Between the trimmed V and J ends, which lost 3 bases and 7 bases, there was a span of 18 bases. In germline, CDR1 is SNHLY, CDR2 FYNNEI. The CDR3 is CASSEGGAGQGEAFF. The CDR3 nucleotides are TGTGCCAGCAGTGAGGGGGGTGCTGGGCAAGGTGAAGCTTTCTTT.

The chain recombines TRBV5-4 with TRBJ2-1; the D gene is possibly TRBD1 (5 bases). The CDR3 covers 13 residues. Trimming cost V 4 bases and J 9 bases, with 14 bases left between them. From germline, CDR1 is SGHNT and CDR2 YYREEE (reference sequence). The CDR3: CASSAPRGGEQFF. In DNA form, the CDR3 reads TGTGCCAGCAGCGCCCCTAGGGGCGGTGAGCAGTTCTTC.

J is TRBJ1-2 and V is TRBV9; 9 bases fit TRBD1. The V segment lost 3 bases and the J segment 2 bases; nucleotides outside the gene matches: 11. The germline CDR1 and CDR2 sequences are SGDLS and YYNGEE. The CDR3 has 17 amino acids. DNA of the CDR3: TGTGCCAGCAGCGGGCGGACAGGGGCACCAGAGAACTATGGCTACACCTTC. Translation: CASSGRTGAPENYGYTF.

This chain connects TRBV6-4 to TRBJ2-3; the D gene is possibly TRBD1 (6 bases). The V gene lost 4 bases and the J gene lost 2 bases, with 13 bases spanning the gap. The CDR3 covers 15 residues. Germline CDR1 is MRHNA and CDR2 is SNTAGT. CDR3 DNA sequence: TGTGCCAGCAGTGCCGCAGGGGCATACACAGATACGCAGTATTTT. This translates into CASSAAGAYTDTQYF.

This chain uses TRBV7-3 with TRBJ1-1, with D possibly matching TRBD1 (6 bases). This CDR3 has 16 residues. Between the trimmed V and J ends, which lost 4 bases and 7 bases, there was a span of 22 bases. Germline CDR1 and CDR2: SGHTA and FQGTGA. The CDR3 sequence is CASSSRKGQGYLEAFF. Here the CDR3 DNA reads TGTGCCAGCAGCTCTCGGAAGGGACAAGGCTACCTTGAAGCTTTCTTT.

This clone occurred a few times. The V gene is TRBV2, the J gene TRBJ1-3; 7 bases are shared with TRBD1. This CDR3 has 16 amino acids. With V trimmed by 3 bases and J by 4 bases, 9 bases remained unmatched. In germline, CDR1 is SNHLY, CDR2 FYNNEI. The CDR3, as DNA: TGTGCCAGCAGTGATCGAAGAGGGGGCGCGGGAAACACCATATATTTT. Translated, it gives CASSDRRGGAGNTIYF. Looking up the rest from reference TRBV2 and TRBJ1-3 gives the full variable domain: EPEVTQTPSHQVTQMGQEVILRCVPISNHLYFYWYRQILGQKVEFLVSFYNNEISEKSEIFDDQFSVERPDGSNFTLKIRSTKLEDSAMYFCASSDRRGGAGNTIYFGEGSWLTVV.

This chain's CDR3 is CASRPLDRGRNTEAFF. The CDR3 bases are TGTGCCAGTCGACCCTTGGACAGGGGCAGGAACACTGAAGCTTTCTTT. The gene calls are TRBV19 and TRBJ1-1; 9 nucleotides agree with TRBD1. The CDR3 length is 16 residues. Germline V gene sequence: CDR1 LNHDA, CDR2 SQIVND (reference sequence). The ends lost 8 bases at V and 1 base at J; junction bases unmatched: 11. Based on the CDR3 plus reference TRBV19 and TRBJ1-1, the full variable domain is DGGITQSPKYLFRKEGQNVTLSCEQNLNHDAMYWYRQDPGQGLRLIYYSQIVNDFQKGDIAEGYSVSREKKESFPLTVTSAQKNPTAFYLCASRPLDRGRNTEAFFGQGTRLTVV.

The J gene is TRBJ2-1, the V gene TRBV11-2, with 13 positions matching TRBD2. V shed 4 bases and J 3 bases; nucleotides not matched to a gene: 9. CDR1 is SGHAT and CDR2 is FQNNGV in the germline V gene. The CDR3 spans 18 residues. In DNA, the CDR3 is TGTGCCAGCAGCTCTGAACTAGCGGGAGGGCCTCTCTACAATGAGCAGTTCTTC. It codes for CASSSELAGGPLYNEQFF.